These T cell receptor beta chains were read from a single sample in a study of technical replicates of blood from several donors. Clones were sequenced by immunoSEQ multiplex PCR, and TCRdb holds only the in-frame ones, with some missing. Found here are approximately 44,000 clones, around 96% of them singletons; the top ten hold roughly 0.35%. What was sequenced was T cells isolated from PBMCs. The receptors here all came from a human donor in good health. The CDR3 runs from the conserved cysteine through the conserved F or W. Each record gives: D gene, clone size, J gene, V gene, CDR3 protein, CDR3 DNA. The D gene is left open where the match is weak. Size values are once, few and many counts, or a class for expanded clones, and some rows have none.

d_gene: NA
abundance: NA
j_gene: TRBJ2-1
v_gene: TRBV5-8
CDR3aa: CASSLEEWNEQFF
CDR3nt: TGTGCCAGCAGCTTGGAGGAGTGGAATGAGCAGTTCTTC

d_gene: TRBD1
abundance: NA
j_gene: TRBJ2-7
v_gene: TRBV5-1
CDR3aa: CASSPVGQGPYEQYF
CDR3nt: TGCGCCAGCAGCCCCGTAGGACAGGGCCCCTACGAGCAGTACTTC

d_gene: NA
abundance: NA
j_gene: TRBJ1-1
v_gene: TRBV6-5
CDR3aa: CASSWGGQAFF
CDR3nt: TGTGCCAGCAGTTGGGGGGGACAAGCTTTCTTT

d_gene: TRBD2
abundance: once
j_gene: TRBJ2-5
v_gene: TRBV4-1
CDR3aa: CASSQLASGREETQYF
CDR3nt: TGCGCCAGCAGCCAACTAGCTAGCGGGAGGGAAGAGACCCAGTACTTC

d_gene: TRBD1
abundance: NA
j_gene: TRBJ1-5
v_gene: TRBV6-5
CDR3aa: CASSSQGTNQPQHF
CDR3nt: TGTGCCAGCAGTTCACAGGGGACCAATCAGCCCCAGCATTTT

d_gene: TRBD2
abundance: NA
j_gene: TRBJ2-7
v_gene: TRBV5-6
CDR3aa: CASSRDYSSYEQYF
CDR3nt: TGTGCCAGCAGCAGGGACTACTCATCCTACGAGCAGTACTTC

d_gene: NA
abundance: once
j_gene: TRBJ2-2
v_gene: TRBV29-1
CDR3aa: CSVGRSPDTGELFF
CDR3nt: TGCAGCGTTGGTCGTTCCCCGGACACCGGGGAGCTGTTTTTT

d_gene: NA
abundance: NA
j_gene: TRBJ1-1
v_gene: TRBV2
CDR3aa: CALQGNTEAFF
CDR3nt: TGTGCCCTACAGGGCAACACTGAAGCTTTCTTT

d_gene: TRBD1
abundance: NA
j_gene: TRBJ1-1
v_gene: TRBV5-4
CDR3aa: CASSTDRGLTEAFF
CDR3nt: TGTGCCAGCAGCACTGACAGGGGGCTTACTGAAGCTTTCTTT

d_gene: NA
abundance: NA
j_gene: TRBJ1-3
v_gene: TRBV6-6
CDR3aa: CASSPQRSGNTIYF
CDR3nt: TGTGCCAGCAGCCCTCAAAGGAGTGGAAACACCATATATTTT

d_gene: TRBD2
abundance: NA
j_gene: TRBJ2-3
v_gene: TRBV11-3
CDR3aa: CASSLVAGRRADTQYF
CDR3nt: TGTGCCAGCAGCCTGGTAGCGGGAAGGAGGGCAGATACGCAGTATTTT

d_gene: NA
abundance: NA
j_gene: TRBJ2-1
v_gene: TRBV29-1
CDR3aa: CSVHGGSYNEQFF
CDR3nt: TGCAGCGTCCATGGGGGGTCCTACAATGAGCAGTTCTTC